What follows are 31 T cell receptor beta chains derived from one specimen sequenced in a study of blood T cell repertoires in COVID-19. Clones were read by immunoSEQ multiplex PCR, and TCRdb kept only the in-frame ones, dropping some. The table shows about 250,000 clones, with around 82% occurring only once. What was sequenced was peripheral blood. These TCRs come from a woman at least 80 years old with active or convalescent COVID-19.

The chain links TRBV2 to TRBJ1-5, with TRBD1 as a possible D gene (6 bases). This CDR3 is 13 amino acids long. Germline V gene data show CDR1 as SNHLY and CDR2 as FYNNEI. V dropped 10 bases and J dropped 3 bases, with 13 bases sitting between them. In DNA form, the CDR3 reads TGTGCCACTACGCGGACAGCCAATCAGCCCCAGCATTTT. Its protein product is CATTRTANQPQHF.

This sequence joins TRBV24-1 and TRBJ2-1, with 12 bases matching TRBD2. V gave up 3 bases and J gave up 8 bases; unmatched junction bases: 7. Germline V CDR1 and CDR2: KGHDR, SFDVKD. The CDR3 covers 16 residues. The CDR3 nucleotides read TGTGCCACCAGTGATCTGACTAGCGGGAGTACTGATGAGCAGTTCTTC. Its protein is CATSDLTSGSTDEQFF.

The gene calls are TRBV15 and TRBJ1-1; D ambiguous. CDR3 length: 14 residues. Per the germline V gene, CDR1 is LNHNV and CDR2 is YYDKDF (reference sequence). V shed 0 bases and J shed 3 bases, with 8 bases lying between them. The CDR3 loop is CATSRDLRYTEAFF. CDR3 nucleotide sequence: TGTGCCACCAGCAGAGATCTCAGGTACACTGAAGCTTTCTTT.

V and J are TRBV28 and TRBJ1-3; weak D call: TRBD1 (6 bases). The germline V gene has CDR1 MDHEN and CDR2 SYDVKM. The CDR3 runs 14 residues. The V gene lost 6 bases and the J gene lost 4 bases, with 13 bases spanning the gap. The CDR3 region has the DNA TGTGCCAGCAGCTCCCCAGGGGTCGGAAACACCATATATTTT. This codes for CASSSPGVGNTIYF.

The V call is TRBV18, the J call TRBJ1-2, with D unresolved. V lost 5 bases and J 4 bases, leaving 14 bases between the germline ends. From germline, CDR1 is KGHSH and CDR2 LQKENI. There are 14 residues in the CDR3. In nucleotides, the CDR3 is TGTGCCAGCTCATCCCTTGACACCTCCTATGGCTACACCTTC. Amino acids: CASSSLDTSYGYTF.

The chain has TRBV21-1 and TRBJ2-6; the D segment call TRBD1 is taken from the table without a DNA check. TRBV21-1 is classified as a pseudogene. CDR3 length: 18 amino acids. The CDR3 DNA reads TGTGCCAGCAGCAAAGTGGACAGGGTAAGCTCTGGGGCCAACGTCCTGACTTTC. This sequence encodes CASSKVDRVSSGANVLTF.

This sequence joins TRBV19 and TRBJ2-1, with 8 bases aligning to TRBD2. V shed 0 bases, J shed 3 bases, and the junction held 1 base outside the gene matches. The germline V gene encodes CDR1 LNHDA and CDR2 SQIVND (reference sequence). The CDR3 covers 15 residues. The CDR3 coding sequence is TGTGCCAGTAGTATAGAAGGGACTAGCTACAATGAGCAGTTCTTC. It encodes CASSIEGTSYNEQFF.

CDR3 in amino acids: CASSPGQLEETQYF. CDR3 DNA sequence: TGTGCCAGCAGCCCCGGACAGTTGGAGGAGACCCAGTACTTC. The chain couples TRBV9 to TRBJ2-5; D perhaps matches TRBD1 (6 bases). The CDR3 loop spans 14 amino acids. Per the germline V gene, CDR1 is SGDLS and CDR2 is YYNGEE. V lost 4 bases and J lost 5, with 15 bases in between.

In this sample, this clone turned up once. The J gene is TRBJ2-7, the V gene TRBV28; D not certain. Per germline, CDR1 MDHEN and CDR2 SYDVKM. V was shortened by 5 bases and J by 0 bases, with 14 bases between the two germline ends. This CDR3 contains 15 residues. CDR3: CASSKPGISSYEQYF. CDR3 nucleotides: TGTGCCAGCAGTAAACCGGGTATTAGCTCCTACGAGCAGTACTTC. Combining the CDR3 with reference TRBV28 and TRBJ2-7 gives the whole variable domain DVKVTQSSRYLVKRTGEKVFLECVQDMDHENMFWYRQDPGLGLRLIYFSYDVKMKEKGDIPEGYSVSREKKERFSLILESASTNQTSMYLCASSKPGISSYEQYFGPGTRLTVT.

V usage is TRBV23-1 and J usage is TRBJ1-6; 8 positions match TRBD1. TRBV23-1 is recorded as an ORF, its role being uncertain. The CDR3 runs to 20 residues. The junction had 13 bases not matched to a gene; V was cut back by 3 bases and J by 0 bases. CDR3 nucleotide sequence: TGCGCCAGCAGTCACCGATTGACAGGGGCGCCTCACTCCTATAATTCACCCCTCCACTTT. This encodes CASSHRLTGAPHSYNSPLHF.

The CDR3 protein is CASRAGTGNSYEQYF. The CDR3 nucleotides read TGTGCCAGCAGGGCCGGGACAGGGAACTCCTACGAGCAGTACTTC. V usage is TRBV6-5 and J usage is TRBJ2-7; 9 bases align to TRBD1. With V trimmed by 6 bases and J by 0 bases, 6 bases remained unmatched. The CDR3 is 15 amino acids. The germline CDR1 and CDR2 sequences are MNHEY and SVGAGI.

The chain carries TRBV7-8 and TRBJ1-5; weak D call: TRBD1 (5 bases). The germline V and J ends were trimmed by 3 bases and 7 bases, with 13 bases remaining between them. The germline CDR1 and CDR2 sequences are SGHVS and FQNEAQ. The CDR3 is 14 residues long. The CDR3 region is CASSFMSRDQPQHF. For the CDR3, the DNA is TGTGCCAGCAGCTTTATGTCGCGGGACCAGCCCCAGCATTTT.

This chain joins TRBV19 and TRBJ1-2, with D possibly TRBD1 on 6 matching bases. Germline CDR1 LNHDA, CDR2 SQIVND (reference sequence). V lost 9 bases and J lost 0, with 11 bases in between. CDR3 length equals 13 residues. The CDR3 DNA is TGTGCCAGCAGGGGACCCGCTAACTATGGCTACACCTTC. Encoded protein: CASRGPANYGYTF. Looking up the rest from reference TRBV19 and TRBJ1-2 gives the full variable domain: DGGITQSPKYLFRKEGQNVTLSCEQNLNHDAMYWYRQDPGQGLRLIYYSQIVNDFQKGDIAEGYSVSREKKESFPLTVTSAQKNPTAFYLCASRGPANYGYTFGSGTRLTVV.

This clone was seen only once. The chain recombines TRBV9 with TRBJ1-2; no clear D. V lost 0 bases and J 8 bases, leaving 11 bases between the germline ends. Germline V gives CDR1 SGDLS, CDR2 YYNGEE. The CDR3 covers 13 residues. The CDR3 sequence is CASSVVEFGGYTF. CDR3 nucleotides: TGTGCCAGCAGCGTAGTTGAGTTCGGGGGCTACACCTTC.

This clone was counted between two and nine times. Within the sample, other DNA sequences also encode this same CDR3. This chain uses TRBV5-1 with TRBJ1-5; perhaps TRBD1 as D (5 bases). CDR3 length: 15 amino acids. CDR1 SGHRS and CDR2 YFSETQ come from the germline V gene. The germline V and J ends were trimmed by 0 bases and 7 bases, with 14 bases remaining between them. In DNA form, the CDR3 reads TGCGCCAGCAGCTTGGAGGCAGGCGGGGGACAGCCCCAGCATTTT. Translating it yields CASSLEAGGGQPQHF.

The chain recombines TRBV28 with TRBJ1-2; TRBD1 is a possible D gene (5 bases). V shed 6 bases and J shed 7 bases, with 15 bases lying between them. In germline, CDR1 is MDHEN, CDR2 SYDVKM. CDR3 size: 13 residues. The CDR3 DNA follows: TGTGCCAGCAGGTCGACAGCTGTAGCTGGCTACACCTTC. Translated, it gives CASRSTAVAGYTF.

V usage is TRBV28 and J usage is TRBJ1-4; 9 bases line up with TRBD1. V lost 3 bases and J lost 3; bases outside the gene matches: 17. Per germline, CDR1 MDHEN and CDR2 SYDVKM. The CDR3 spans 20 residues. CDR3 coding DNA: TGTGCCAGCAGTTTCTTGAAAGGACAGGGGTGGAAGGCTGCTAATGAAAAACTGTTTTTT. Translating it yields CASSFLKGQGWKAANEKLFF.

This chain uses TRBV7-9 with TRBJ2-6; 7 bases match TRBD1. Germline values: CDR1 SEHNR, CDR2 FQNEAQ (reference sequence). V was pared by 4 bases and J by 0 bases, with 9 bases of the junction left unmatched. The CDR3 has 18 residues. The CDR3 region has the DNA TGTGCCAGCAGCTGGGCGACAGGGCGATCCTCTGGGGCCAACGTCCTGACTTTC. This encodes CASSWATGRSSGANVLTF.

V is TRBV5-1 and J is TRBJ2-1; 9 bases match TRBD2. The CDR3 spans 16 residues. From germline, CDR1 is SGHRS and CDR2 YFSETQ. Germline trimming cut 1 base from V and 2 bases from J; bases unmatched to any gene: 4. Here the CDR3 reads CASSLLLAGTYNEQFF. CDR3 coding DNA: TGCGCCAGCAGCTTGCTACTAGCGGGCACCTACAATGAGCAGTTCTTC.

The chain recombines TRBV10-2 with TRBJ1-5; 8 nucleotides match TRBD1. V dropped 2 bases and J dropped 2; count of bases not matched to a gene: 2. From germline, CDR1 is WSHSY and CDR2 SAAADI. This CDR3 spans 15 amino acids. As DNA, the CDR3 is TGCGCCAGCAGTGAGATGACAGGGGGCAATCAGCCCCAGCATTTT. Translation gives CASSEMTGGNQPQHF.

V is TRBV15 and J is TRBJ2-2; D is uncertain. V lost 1 base, J lost 0 bases, and 15 bases lay in between. CDR1 is LNHNV, CDR2 YYDKDF, per germline (reference sequence). The CDR3 length is 18 residues. The CDR3 reads CATSRVPRPGTNTGELFF. As DNA, the CDR3 is TGTGCCACCAGCAGAGTACCCCGGCCAGGAACGAACACCGGGGAGCTGTTTTTT. Combining the CDR3 with reference TRBV15 and TRBJ2-2 gives the whole variable domain DAMVIQNPRYQVTQFGKPVTLSCSQTLNHNVMYWYQQKSSQAPKLLFHYYDKDFNNEADTPDNFQSRRPNTSFCFLDIRSPGLGDTAMYLCATSRVPRPGTNTGELFFGEGSRLTVL.

J is TRBJ2-5 and V is TRBV19; 11 nucleotides align to TRBD2. The CDR3 extends over 15 amino acids. CDR1 and CDR2 (germline): LNHDA, SQIVND (reference sequence). After removal of 6 bases from V and 2 bases from J, the junction contained 5 bases not matched to a gene. The CDR3 is CASRKASGRQETQYF. CDR3 bases: TGTGCCAGTAGGAAGGCTAGCGGGAGGCAAGAGACCCAGTACTTC.

The V gene is TRBV3-1 (or the pseudogene TRBV3-2), the J gene TRBJ1-1, with 7 nucleotides matching TRBD1. With V trimmed by 2 bases and J by 8 bases, 5 bases remained unmatched. Germline values: CDR1 LGHDT, CDR2 YNNKEL (reference sequence). The CDR3 runs 13 residues. As DNA, the CDR3 is TGTGCCAGCAGCCAACTAGACAGGGCGGAAGCTTTCTTT. Residues: CASSQLDRAEAFF.

The chain combines TRBV6-1 with TRBJ1-6, with 7 nucleotides matching TRBD1. J lost 2 bases, V lost 3 bases, and 7 bases had no gene match. This CDR3 region has 17 residues. The germline V gene has CDR1 MNHNS and CDR2 SASEGT. The CDR3 nucleotides are TGTGCCAGCAGTGAGACAGGGACAAGGGCCTATAATTCACCCCTCCACTTT. Protein: CASSETGTRAYNSPLHF.

This chain connects TRBV28 to TRBJ1-2; D is undetermined. The length of the CDR3 is 13 residues. The germline V gene encodes CDR1 MDHEN and CDR2 SYDVKM. Deletions cut 1 base from V and 3 bases from J, with 6 bases between. In DNA, the CDR3 is TGTGCCAGCAGTTTATACGGGGACTATGGCTACACCTTC. Protein: CASSLYGDYGYTF.

The chain carries TRBV21-1 and TRBJ2-2; the table's D call of TRBD1 was not tested on the DNA. TRBV21-1 is given as a pseudogene. This CDR3 is 15 amino acids long. The CDR3 loop is CASSNSGTGDRGAVF. The CDR3 DNA is TGTGCCAGCAGCAATAGCGGAACAGGGGACCGGGGAGCTGTTTTT.

The chain recombines TRBV5-5 with TRBJ1-5, with 7 bases lining up with TRBD1. Unmatched junction bases numbered 8, after V lost 4 bases and J lost 1 base. This CDR3 is 16 amino acids long. Germline CDR1 SGHKS, CDR2 YYEKEE (reference sequence). The CDR3 sequence is CASSRLGGRSNQPQHF. CDR3 nucleotide sequence: TGTGCCAGCAGCCGGTTAGGGGGCCGGAGCAATCAGCCCCAGCATTTT. Full variable domain (rest looked up from reference TRBV5-5 and TRBJ1-5): DAGVTQSPTHLIKTRGQQVTLRCSPISGHKSVSWYQQVLGQGPQFIFQYYEKEERGRGNFPDRFSARQFPNYSSELNVNALLLGDSALYLCASSRLGGRSNQPQHFGDGTRLSIL.

The sample holds one count of this clone. The chain carries TRBV5-1 and TRBJ2-3, with D possibly being TRBD2 (6 bases). The germline V gene encodes CDR1 SGHRS and CDR2 YFSETQ. The CDR3 spans 16 residues. The germline V and J ends were trimmed by 0 bases and 2 bases, with 13 bases remaining between them. CDR3 DNA: TGCGCCAGCAGCTTGGACCCGGCGGGAACCACAGATACGCAGTATTTT. Translating it yields CASSLDPAGTTDTQYF.

V is TRBV10-3 and J is TRBJ1-3, with D maybe TRBD1 (5 bases). Trimming removed 10 bases at V and 0 bases at J, with 25 bases between. The CDR3 totals 18 residues. The germline V gene has CDR1 ENHRY and CDR2 SYGVKD. The CDR3 DNA sequence: TGTGCCACAACTCAGGGCGATCTTCCCTTTAGCTCTGGAAACACCATATATTTT. Translated: CATTQGDLPFSSGNTIYF.

This clone was counted only a few times. The chain couples TRBV5-1 to TRBJ2-2; D perhaps matches TRBD2 (6 bases). Germline V gives CDR1 SGHRS, CDR2 YFSETQ. Between the trimmed V and J ends, which lost 4 bases and 1 base, there was a span of 11 bases. The CDR3 is 15 amino acids. The CDR3 bases are TGCGCCAGCAGCCCCGGGACTTTGAACACCGGGGAGCTGTTTTTT. This sequence encodes CASSPGTLNTGELFF.

The chain links TRBV5-4 to TRBJ1-2; D is perhaps TRBD1 (6 bases). Trimming removed 4 bases from V and 1 base from J, with 14 bases in between. The germline gives CDR1 SGHNT, CDR2 YYREEE (reference sequence). CDR3 size: 15 residues. CDR3 loop: CASSQDRTHNYGYTF. The CDR3 nucleotides are TGTGCCAGCAGCCAAGACAGGACCCATAACTATGGCTACACCTTC.